A single sample is the source of the 5 T cell receptor beta chains below, sequenced in a study of blood T cell repertoires in COVID-19. Generated by immunoSEQ multiplex PCR, the TCRdb table keeps only in-frame clones and is missing some. The sample has some 150,000 clones; around 89% are singletons. Sequencing used peripheral blood. These receptors were taken from a woman of 80 years or more with acute or convalescent COVID-19.

The chain employs TRBV19 and TRBJ1-4, with 7 bases fitting TRBD1. The CDR3 has 15 residues. The germline gives CDR1 LNHDA, CDR2 SQIVND (reference sequence). With V trimmed by 3 bases and J by 7 bases, 8 bases remained unmatched. CDR3 coding DNA: TGTGCCAGTAGTATTGGAGGGACAGACCCTGAAAAACTGTTTTTT. This encodes CASSIGGTDPEKLFF.

CDR3 nucleotides: TGTGCCAGCAGCTTATTGGCGGGGGGGAACACCGGGGAGCTGTTTTTT. Its protein product is CASSLLAGGNTGELFF. This chain uses TRBV11-3 with TRBJ2-2; TRBD2 matches at 8 bases. Germline V gene sequence: CDR1 SGHNT, CDR2 YENEEA. J gave up 1 base and V 2 bases, and 3 bases lay outside the gene matches. There are 16 residues in the CDR3.

V gene TRBV5-1 combines with J gene TRBJ1-1, with D uncertain. The V gene lost 0 bases and the J gene lost 1 base, with 7 bases spanning the gap. CDR3 length equals 14 residues. Germline values: CDR1 SGHRS, CDR2 YFSETQ. In DNA form, the CDR3 reads TGCGCCAGCAGCTTGGATTGGAGGAACACTGAAGCTTTCTTT. It specifies CASSLDWRNTEAFF. Based on the CDR3 plus reference TRBV5-1 and TRBJ1-1, the full variable domain is KAGVTQTPRYLIKTRGQQVTLSCSPISGHRSVSWYQQTPGQGLQFLFEYFSETQRNKGNFPGRFSGRQFSNSRSEMNVSTLELGDSALYLCASSLDWRNTEAFFGQGTRLTVV.

The gene calls are TRBV18 and TRBJ2-4; TRBD2 matches at 7 bases. This CDR3 has 16 residues. CDR1 is KGHSH, CDR2 LQKENI, per germline. The ends lost 0 bases at V and 7 bases at J; junction bases unmatched: 9. DNA of the CDR3: TGTGCCAGCTCACCACCGGCAGCGGGGAGAAGTAACATTCAGTACTTC. It is translated as CASSPPAAGRSNIQYF.

V gene TRBV10-3 combines with J gene TRBJ2-1; 11 bases fit TRBD2. CDR3 length: 14 amino acids. V shed 1 base and J 8 bases; nucleotides not matched to a gene: 1. Germline lookup yields CDR1 ENHRY and CDR2 SYGVKD. CDR3 nucleotide sequence: TGTGCCATCAGTGAGTTTAGCGGGGGGGATGAGCAGTTCTTC. Its protein is CAISEFSGGDEQFF.